The 10 T cell receptor beta chains below were found in one sample sequenced in a study of breast tumors, draining lymph nodes, adjacent tissues. TCRdb re-called the multiplex PCR reads through MiXCR, storing one row per CDR3 protein. Here the sample spans some 120,000 distinct CDR3 sequences, 15% to 20% being singletons. Samples came from axillary lymph nodes draining the breast cancer. The source material was axillary lymph node tissue. These receptors originate from a female donor with breast cancer. Some clones in this sample may be carry-over from other donors' samples.

Many counts were recorded for this clonotype. The V call is TRBV5-6, the J call TRBJ2-5, with D perhaps TRBD1 (6 bases). With 1 base removed from V and 5 bases from J, the gap between germline ends came to 12 bases. Germline V lookup: CDR1 SGHDT, CDR2 YYEEEE. The CDR3 extends over 14 amino acids. In DNA, the CDR3 is TGTGCCAGCAGCTTGTGGGGCGACAGGGAGACCCAGTACTTC. This codes for CASSLWGDRETQYF.

This clonotype was seen at least ten times. J is TRBJ2-1 and V is TRBV5-4, with 10 bases aligning to TRBD2. The germline V gene encodes CDR1 SGHNT and CDR2 YYREEE (reference sequence). The CDR3 covers 15 residues. The V gene end was trimmed by 2 bases and the J gene end by 7 bases; junction bases not matched to a gene: 6. DNA of the CDR3: TGTGCCAGCAGCTTTAGCGGGAGGAGGGCGAATGAGCAGTTCTTC. It encodes CASSFSGRRANEQFF.

A note on this clonotype: A much larger clone lies one base from this, so it may be a read error. The CDR3 is CASSYTTPNREKPFF. The CDR3 DNA reads TGTGCCAGCAGCTACACGACCCCTAACCGGGAAAAACCGTTTTTT. The J gene is TRBJ1-4, the V gene TRBV11-2, with D hard to call. The CDR3 runs to 15 residues. Germline V gene data show CDR1 as SGHAT and CDR2 as FQNNGV.

In its sample, this clonotype was seen many times. The V call is TRBV4-1, the J call TRBJ2-7, with TRBD2 matching over 12 bases. Per the germline V gene, CDR1 is MGHRA and CDR2 is YSYEKL. CDR3 length: 14 amino acids. The ends lost 2 bases at V and 5 bases at J; junction bases unmatched: 1. The CDR3 sequence: CASSQRLAGDEQYF. The CDR3 DNA reads as TGCGCCAGCAGCCAAAGACTAGCGGGAGACGAGCAGTACTTC.

This clonotype was recorded many times. V usage is TRBV6-6 and J usage is TRBJ2-7, with D hard to call. The V gene's germline CDR1 is MNHNY and CDR2 SVGAGI (reference sequence). The germline V and J ends were trimmed by 6 bases and 6 bases, with 12 bases remaining between them. This CDR3 has 12 residues. The CDR3 coding sequence is TGTGCCAGCAGCCGCCGCCCGGGCGAGCAGTACTTC. As protein: CASSRRPGEQYF.

CDR3 nucleotide sequence: TGCAGTGCTAGGTTAATGTACAGAAACATTCAGTACTTC. It codes for CSARLMYRNIQYF. The J gene is TRBJ2-4, the V gene TRBV20-1; no clear D. CDR3 length: 13 residues. V was clipped by 3 bases and J by 6 bases, with 12 bases between them. Germline CDR1 DFQATT, CDR2 SNEGSKA (reference sequence).

CDR3 sequence reads: CANSVDITYEQYF. CDR3 nucleotide sequence: TGTGCTAACAGCGTAGACATAACCTACGAGCAGTACTTC. V usage is TRBV9 and J usage is TRBJ2-7, with D unresolved. Germline V gene lookup returns CDR1 SGDLS and CDR2 YYNGEE. The CDR3 extends over 13 amino acids.

The CDR3, as DNA: TGCAGTGCTAGAGATCCAACGAACACTGAAGCTTTCTTT. Amino acids: CSARDPTNTEAFF. The V gene is TRBV20-1, the J gene TRBJ1-1; D is unresolved. The CDR3 contains 13 residues. CDR1 and CDR2 (germline): DFQATT, SNEGSKA (reference sequence). Deletions cut 0 bases from V and 1 base from J, with 6 bases between.

About this clonotype itself: A much bigger clone sits one base away, suggesting this may be a read error. Because the CDR3 is missing its conserved closing phenylalanine or tryptophan, this is likely a read error. The chain combines TRBV6-6 with TRBJ2-3, with TRBD2 matching 9 bases. The germline V gene encodes CDR1 MNHNY and CDR2 SVGAGI (reference sequence). The CDR3 runs to 17 residues. V was pared by 0 bases and J by 2 bases, with 6 bases of the junction left unmatched. CDR3 loop: CASSYSILAGVTDTQYS. Written as DNA, the CDR3 is TGTGCCAGCAGTTACTCCATCTTAGCGGGGGTCACAGATACGCAGTATTCT.

This clonotype was seen at least ten times. The genes are TRBV9 and TRBJ1-2; unclear D gene. This CDR3 is built from 12 residues. Trimming cost V 0 bases and J 8 bases, with 8 bases left between them. Germline assignment: CDR1 SGDLS and CDR2 YYNGEE. DNA of the CDR3: TGTGCCAGCAGCGTAGCCGGAGGGGGCTACACCTTC. Protein product: CASSVAGGGYTF.